The 30 T cell receptor beta chains given below trace back to one sample, sequenced in a study of control samples from healthy donors and cancer patients. Produced via immunoSEQ multiplex PCR; TCRdb's table is partial and in-frame only. Counted here are approximately 170,000 clones, 80% to 95% occurring once; the ten biggest clones make up roughly 4%. Sequencing was done on a sample of blood. The receptors shown here come from a woman in her sixties in good health.

This clone was observed a single time. The chain is built from TRBV6-2 or TRBV6-3 and TRBJ1-6; 7 bases align to TRBD1. The V and J ends lost 6 bases and 7 bases, in that order; junction bases with no gene match: 18. This CDR3 is built from 18 residues. Germline V CDR1 and CDR2: MNHEY, SVGEGT. The chain's CDR3 is CASSKESDRATGNSPLHF. DNA of the CDR3: TGTGCCAGCAGCAAGGAATCCGACAGGGCGACGGGGAATTCACCCCTCCACTTT.

About this clone itself: The sample carries other DNA sequences with the same CDR3. V is TRBV4-3 and J is TRBJ1-2, with D uncertain. This CDR3 contains 15 residues. Trimming removed 0 bases from V and 5 bases from J, with 13 bases in between. CDR1 is LGHNA and CDR2 is YSLEER in the germline V gene. The DNA of the CDR3 is TGCGCCAGCAGCCAAGATGAGGCAGGAGGGTATGGCTACACCTTC. Translation gives CASSQDEAGGYGYTF.

The chain has TRBV4-3 and TRBJ2-3; maybe TRBD2 (6 bases). Germline V lookup: CDR1 LGHNA, CDR2 YSLEER. The CDR3 runs 15 residues. The germline V and J ends were trimmed by 2 bases and 2 bases, with 11 bases remaining between them. The CDR3 region is CASSQTGRDTDTQYF. The DNA for the CDR3 is TGCGCCAGCAGCCAAACCGGGAGAGACACAGATACGCAGTATTTT.

The gene calls are TRBV2 and TRBJ1-5; D perhaps matches TRBD1 (6 bases). Germline CDR1 reads SNHLY; CDR2 reads FYNNEI. The length of the CDR3 is 16 residues. V lost 4 bases, J lost 2 bases, and 15 bases lay in between. The CDR3 loop is CASSAQGVSGNQPQHF. The CDR3 DNA follows: TGTGCCAGCAGTGCACAGGGAGTCAGTGGCAATCAGCCCCAGCATTTT.

This CDR3 reads CASSVAPDANTEAFF. For the CDR3, the DNA is TGTGCCAGCAGCGTAGCCCCGGACGCGAACACTGAAGCTTTCTTT. The rearrangement uses TRBV9 and TRBJ1-1; D unclear. Between the trimmed V and J ends, which lost 0 bases and 1 base, there was a span of 10 bases. Germline CDR1 reads SGDLS; CDR2 reads YYNGEE. This CDR3 spans 15 amino acids.

The gene calls are TRBV20-1 and TRBJ1-2; D call uncertain. V was clipped by 3 bases and J by 3 bases, with 11 bases between them. CDR3 length: 13 amino acids. Germline values: CDR1 DFQATT, CDR2 SNEGSKA (reference sequence). The CDR3 DNA is TGCAGTGCTAGTCTCGCGGCGGACTATGGCTACACCTTC. It is translated as CSASLAADYGYTF.

The rearrangement uses TRBV6-2 or TRBV6-3 and TRBJ1-4; D gene unclear. Trimming pared 4 bases from V and 5 bases from J, leaving 17 bases between. Germline CDR1 and CDR2: MNHEY and SVGEGT. The CDR3 is 16 residues long. CDR3 sequence reads: CASSWPSAELNEKLFF. The CDR3 region has the DNA TGTGCCAGCAGTTGGCCTTCAGCAGAACTAAATGAAAAACTGTTTTTT.

The chain uses TRBV5-8 and TRBJ2-7, with D tentatively TRBD1 or TRBD2 (5 bases each). The germline V gene encodes CDR1 SGHTS and CDR2 YDEGEE. This CDR3 has 12 residues. Trimming pared 4 bases from V and 8 bases from J, leaving 13 bases between. The CDR3 DNA reads TGTGCCAGCAGCCTGCACGAGGGACAGCAGTACTTC. Encoded protein: CASSLHEGQQYF.

This clone was counted once. The rearrangement uses TRBV6-5 and TRBJ2-2, with D perhaps matching TRBD2 (5 bases). Germline assignment: CDR1 MNHEY and CDR2 SVGAGI. V gave up 1 base and J gave up 0 bases, with 9 bases separating them. This CDR3 is built from 16 residues. The CDR3 sequence is CASSYFSGSNTGELFF. CDR3 sequence (DNA): TGTGCCAGCAGTTACTTCTCGGGGTCGAACACCGGGGAGCTGTTTTTT.

The V call is TRBV7-2, the J call TRBJ1-5, with 7 nucleotides matching TRBD1. This CDR3 contains 15 residues. The germline V gene encodes CDR1 SGHTA and CDR2 FQGNSA. The V gene end was trimmed by 1 base and the J gene end by 5 bases; junction bases not matched to a gene: 5. CDR3 nucleotide sequence: TGTGCCAGCAGCTTAGAACCAGGGGGAGATCAGCCCCAGCATTTT. Translation: CASSLEPGGDQPQHF.

This chain links TRBV5-4 with TRBJ1-2; a weak D match, TRBD1 (6 bases). Germline loops: CDR1 SGHNT, CDR2 YYREEE (reference sequence). V gave up 4 bases and J gave up 4 bases, with 20 bases separating them. CDR3 length: 16 amino acids. CDR3 sequence reads: CASSPKTQGRSYGYTF. The CDR3, as DNA: TGTGCCAGCAGCCCCAAGACTCAGGGGCGAAGCTATGGCTACACCTTC.

The chain carries TRBV5-4 and TRBJ2-7; D gene ambiguous. This CDR3 contains 13 residues. Looked up from germline, CDR1 is SGHNT and CDR2 is YYREEE (reference sequence). V lost 4 bases to trimming and J lost 6 bases, with 14 bases between them. CDR3 sequence: CASSLTRSGEQYF. The DNA of the CDR3 is TGTGCCAGCAGCCTTACCCGGTCCGGCGAGCAGTACTTC.

The V call is TRBV6-5, the J call TRBJ1-1, with 9 positions matching TRBD1. CDR1 MNHEY and CDR2 SVGAGI come from the germline V gene. Trimming cost V 6 bases and J 9 bases; bases outside gene matches: 8. This CDR3 contains 13 residues. CDR3: CASSDRGEVKAFF. CDR3 bases: TGTGCCAGCAGCGACAGGGGGGAGGTGAAAGCTTTCTTT.

A single count supports this clone. V usage is TRBV2 and J usage is TRBJ2-4, with D perhaps matching TRBD1 or TRBD2 (7 bases each). Germline V gives CDR1 SNHLY, CDR2 FYNNEI. V was shortened by 4 bases and J by 2 bases, with 12 bases between the two germline ends. This CDR3 is 15 amino acids long. The CDR3 region is CASSAQGGTKNIQYF. Here the CDR3 DNA reads TGTGCCAGCAGTGCCCAGGGGGGGACCAAAAACATTCAGTACTTC. Based on the CDR3 plus reference TRBV2 and TRBJ2-4, the full variable domain is EPEVTQTPSHQVTQMGQEVILRCVPISNHLYFYWYRQILGQKVEFLVSFYNNEISEKSEIFDDQFSVERPDGSNFTLKIRSTKLEDSAMYFCASSAQGGTKNIQYFGAGTRLSVL.

The chain uses TRBV4-3 and TRBJ1-3, with a weak D call TRBD1 (5 bases). The germline V gene encodes CDR1 LGHNA and CDR2 YSLEER. V was clipped by 0 bases and J by 0 bases, with 9 bases between them. The CDR3 extends over 16 amino acids. This chain's CDR3 is CASSQDADSSGNTIYF. CDR3 nucleotides: TGCGCCAGCAGCCAAGATGCAGACAGCTCTGGAAACACCATATATTTT.

This chain links TRBV5-1 with TRBJ2-2; no clear D gene. Trimming cost V 0 bases and J 1 base, with 4 bases left between them. CDR3 size: 14 residues. In germline, CDR1 is SGHRS, CDR2 YFSETQ. The CDR3 reads CASSLGRNTGELFF. The CDR3 DNA is TGCGCCAGCAGCTTGGGCCGGAACACCGGGGAGCTGTTTTTT.

The J gene is TRBJ2-1, the V gene TRBV5-4; D might be TRBD2 (6 bases). Trimming took 4 bases from V and 7 from J, leaving 15 bases between them. Per germline, CDR1 SGHNT and CDR2 YYREEE (reference sequence). CDR3 length: 14 residues. The CDR3 nucleotides read TGTGCCAGCAGCACGGACCGGGGGAGTAATGAGCAGTTCTTC. Translated: CASSTDRGSNEQFF.

CDR3 sequence: CASSFGVGSGNTIYF. The CDR3 DNA follows: TGTGCCAGCAGCTTTGGCGTTGGCTCTGGAAACACCATATATTTT. J is TRBJ1-3 and V is TRBV5-6; D not certain. V gave up 2 bases and J gave up 0 bases, with 9 bases separating them. The CDR3 has 15 residues. Germline-derived CDR1 and CDR2 are SGHDT and YYEEEE.

The V and J genes are TRBV2 and TRBJ2-3; 9 bases map to TRBD2. Per germline, CDR1 SNHLY and CDR2 FYNNEI. Trimming took 4 bases from V and 2 from J; bases not matched to a gene: 4. The CDR3 consists of 15 residues. CDR3 in DNA: TGTGCCAGCAGTGTTAGCGGGGGACACACAGATACGCAGTATTTT. Protein: CASSVSGGHTDTQYF.

This chain links TRBV6-5 with TRBJ1-1; 11 bases agree with TRBD1. Germline V gives CDR1 MNHEY, CDR2 SVGAGI. CDR3 size: 13 residues. V was clipped by 7 bases and J by 9 bases; unmatched bases: 7. The CDR3 DNA reads TGTGCCAGCATTCCAGGACAGGGGGCTAAAGCTTTCTTT. It is translated as CASIPGQGAKAFF.

The rearrangement joins TRBV19 to TRBJ1-4, with unresolved D. This CDR3 is 16 amino acids long. Germline V gene sequence: CDR1 LNHDA, CDR2 SQIVND (reference sequence). V lost 0 bases to trimming and J lost 8 bases, with 16 bases between them. This CDR3 is CASSIDMGFTGEKLFF. CDR3 nucleotides: TGTGCCAGTAGTATAGACATGGGTTTTACTGGGGAAAAACTGTTTTTT.

V gene TRBV29-1 combines with J gene TRBJ1-3, with D hard to call. There are 13 residues in the CDR3. Germline V gene data show CDR1 as SQVTM and CDR2 as ANQGSEA. Trimming pared 6 bases from V and 0 bases from J, leaving 9 bases between. The CDR3 sequence is CSVARSSGNTIYF. In DNA form, the CDR3 reads TGCAGCGTCGCACGAAGCTCTGGAAACACCATATATTTT.

The J gene is TRBJ2-2, the V gene TRBV10-3; perhaps TRBD1 as D (6 bases). CDR3 length: 15 amino acids. Germline-derived CDR1 and CDR2 are ENHRY and SYGVKD. V was clipped by 1 base and J by 5 bases, with 11 bases between them. The CDR3 here is CAISELGAGTGELFF. The CDR3 region has the DNA TGTGCCATCAGTGAGTTGGGGGCCGGGACCGGGGAGCTGTTTTTT.

The chain links TRBV5-1 to TRBJ2-7, with 10 bases fitting TRBD2. V was clipped by 0 bases and J by 0 bases; unmatched bases: 6. CDR3 length: 17 amino acids. Germline CDR1 reads SGHRS; CDR2 reads YFSETQ. CDR3 coding DNA: TGCGCCAGCAGCTTGGGGGCGCTAGCGGGGGCCTCCTACGAGCAGTACTTC. Its translation: CASSLGALAGASYEQYF.

V is TRBV18 and J is TRBJ2-7; D ambiguous. The CDR3 loop spans 14 amino acids. Germline CDR1 is KGHSH and CDR2 is LQKENI. V was clipped by 2 bases and J by 2 bases, with 10 bases between them. This CDR3 is CASSPNPNTYEQYF. The CDR3 region has the DNA TGTGCCAGCTCACCAAATCCGAACACCTACGAGCAGTACTTC.

The chain employs TRBV10-1 and TRBJ1-2; D gene ambiguous. Trimming took off 7 bases at V and 4 bases at J, with 10 bases between the two ends. Germline V gene sequence: CDR1 WNHNN, CDR2 SYGVQD (reference sequence). The CDR3 totals 12 residues. CDR3 nucleotide sequence: TGCGCCAGCATTACTGGTAGCTATGGCTACACCTTC. Amino acids: CASITGSYGYTF.

The genes are TRBV11-2 and TRBJ2-5, with unresolved D. V lost 2 bases, J lost 5 bases, and 12 bases lay in between. The germline gives CDR1 SGHAT, CDR2 FQNNGV. The CDR3 sequence is 14 residues long. The CDR3 loop reads CASSLLAEWETQYF. CDR3 nucleotides: TGTGCCAGCAGCTTACTGGCGGAGTGGGAGACCCAGTACTTC.

J is TRBJ1-1 and V is TRBV6-2 or TRBV6-3; D remains unclear. Germline V gene lookup returns CDR1 MNHEY and CDR2 SVGEGT. The V end was cut by 2 bases, the J end by 5 bases, with 12 bases between. The length of the CDR3 is 14 residues. CDR3 nucleotides: TGTGCCAGCAGTTACGGGCAGGAAGGGACTGAAGCTTTCTTT. Encoded protein: CASSYGQEGTEAFF.

This chain joins TRBV18 and TRBJ1-6, with D unresolved. The V and J ends lost 3 bases and 10 bases respectively, with 19 bases between them. The CDR3 sequence is 16 residues long. The V gene's germline CDR1 is KGHSH and CDR2 LQKENI. CDR3 loop: CASSPEQILGGSPLHF. The CDR3 coding sequence is TGTGCCAGCTCACCCGAACAGATACTGGGCGGGTCACCCCTCCACTTT.

For this clone: One end of the junction fails to match germline, which may point to a read error. The V call is TRBV7-2, the J call TRBJ1-2, with TRBD1 matching over 7 bases. CDR3 size: 14 residues. From germline, CDR1 is SGHTA and CDR2 FQGNSA. CDR3 in DNA: TGTGCCAGCAGCCTAGACAGGGCTTTCGGGGGGTACTCCTTC. This gives the protein CASSLDRAFGGYSF. Complete variable domain (other parts from reference TRBV7-2 and TRBJ1-2): GAGVSQSPSNKVTEKGKDVELRCDPISGHTALYWYRQSLGQGLEFLIYFQGNSAPDKSGLPSDRFSAERTGGSVSTLTIQRTQQEDSAVYLCASSLDRAFGGYSFGSGTRLTVV.